What follows are 30 T cell receptor beta chains derived from one specimen sequenced in a study of early T cells in non-severe SARS-CoV-2 infection. In TCRdb, the 5' RACE reads were re-called with MiXCR into one record per CDR3 protein. The data show more than 40,000 distinct CDR3 sequences, with 5.4% seen just once and about 4.9% held by the top ten. Sequencing was performed on whole blood, taken at baseline. The receptors derive from an adult who was a healthcare worker with PCR-confirmed SARS-CoV-2 infection or an uninfected control (not recorded which).

This rearrangement joins TRBV11-2 to TRBJ2-1, with a weak D call TRBD2 (5 bases). The germline CDR1 and CDR2 sequences are SGHAT and FQNNGV. The ends were cut back, 1 base at V and 7 bases at J, with 8 bases in the middle. CDR3 length: 13 residues. The CDR3 DNA reads as TGTGCCAGCAGCTTAGGCGGGCCGAATGAGCAGTTCTTC. Its translation: CASSLGGPNEQFF. The full variable domain, completed using reference TRBV11-2 and TRBJ2-1, is EAGVAQSPRYKIIEKRQSVAFWCNPISGHATLYWYQQILGQGPKLLIQFQNNGVVDDSQLPKDRFSAERLKGVDSTLKIQPAKLEDSAVYLCASSLGGPNEQFFGPGTRLTVL.

This clonotype was seen repeatedly, ten times or more. The chain joins TRBV28 to TRBJ2-5, with TRBD1 as a possible D gene (6 bases). Germline values: CDR1 MDHEN, CDR2 SYDVKM. Trimming removed 5 bases from V and 0 bases from J, with 13 bases in between. The CDR3 totals 15 residues. DNA for the CDR3: TGTGCCAGCAGTACCCGACAGGCGTACCAAGAGACCCAGTACTTC. Its translation is CASSTRQAYQETQYF.

Ten or more counts support this clonotype. The chain combines TRBV7-9 with TRBJ2-2, with D unclear. Germline V gene data show CDR1 as SEHNR and CDR2 as FQNEAQ (reference sequence). The CDR3 has 11 amino acids. Trimming cost V 5 bases and J 10 bases, with 8 bases left between them. The CDR3 reads CASSETLELFF. The CDR3 bases are TGTGCCAGCAGCGAAACGTTGGAGCTGTTTTTT.

The rearrangement uses TRBV28 and TRBJ2-7; 11 bases agree with TRBD2. The CDR3 spans 13 residues. Germline V CDR1 and CDR2: MDHEN, SYDVKM. Trimming took 7 bases from V and 6 from J; bases not matched to a gene: 5. CDR3 protein: CASTTGTSGEQYF. CDR3 nucleotides: TGTGCCAGCACGACAGGGACTAGCGGCGAGCAGTACTTC.

At least ten counts were recorded for this clonotype. The chain couples TRBV5-6 to TRBJ2-7; a possible D gene is TRBD1 (6 bases). The CDR3 is 13 amino acids. The germline CDR1 and CDR2 sequences are SGHDT and YYEEEE. Trimming stripped 1 base from V and 6 bases from J, with 11 bases between. CDR3 residues: CASSLPGTPEQYF. CDR3 DNA sequence: TGTGCCAGCAGCTTGCCCGGGACACCCGAGCAGTACTTC.

The chain combines TRBV7-3 with TRBJ2-1; possibly TRBD2 for D (6 bases). Trimming stripped 2 bases from V and 4 bases from J, with 9 bases between. There are 14 residues in the CDR3. Germline-derived CDR1 and CDR2 are SGHTA and FQGTGA. CDR3 sequence (DNA): TGTGCCAGCAGCTTAGGAGGGAGATACAATGAGCAGTTCTTC. This sequence encodes CASSLGGRYNEQFF.

This clonotype was picked up a small number of times. The V call is TRBV18, the J call TRBJ1-1, with D tentatively TRBD1 (5 bases). This CDR3 spans 14 amino acids. Trimming left V 8 bases short and J 3 bases short, with 16 bases between. Looked up from germline, CDR1 is KGHSH and CDR2 is LQKENI. CDR3 protein: CASHRSLGDTEAFF. As DNA, the CDR3 is TGTGCCAGCCATCGTAGTCTGGGGGACACTGAAGCTTTCTTT.

At least ten counts were recorded for this clonotype. This chain links TRBV19 with TRBJ2-7, with TRBD2 matching over 12 bases. This CDR3 comprises 16 residues. Trimming cost V 4 bases and J 4 bases; bases outside gene matches: 8. Germline CDR1 reads LNHDA; CDR2 reads SQIVND (reference sequence). The CDR3 spells CASSKTGTSGPYEQYF. The CDR3 nucleotides read TGTGCCAGTAGTAAAACCGGGACTAGCGGGCCATACGAGCAGTACTTC.

This clonotype turned up a few times. The V and J genes are TRBV28 and TRBJ1-5, with 7 positions matching TRBD1. CDR1 and CDR2 (germline): MDHEN, SYDVKM. The ends lost 4 bases at V and 3 bases at J; junction bases unmatched: 6. This CDR3 has 15 residues. The chain's CDR3 is CASSSVDRTNQPQHF. The CDR3 nucleotides are TGTGCCAGCAGTTCCGTGGACAGGACCAATCAGCCCCAGCATTTT.

This clonotype was detected many times. This sequence joins TRBV24-1 and TRBJ2-3; 7 nucleotides match TRBD2. The germline V gene encodes CDR1 KGHDR and CDR2 SFDVKD. The CDR3 loop spans 15 amino acids. V was clipped by 4 bases and J by 2 bases; unmatched bases: 5. The CDR3 nucleotides read TGTGCCACCAGTGAGCCAGCGGGGCACACAGATACGCAGTATTTT. Its protein product is CATSEPAGHTDTQYF.

This clonotype was detected many times. The rearrangement links TRBV2 to TRBJ2-1; no definite D call. Germline V gene sequence: CDR1 SNHLY, CDR2 FYNNEI. Trimming stripped 6 bases from V and 2 bases from J, with 17 bases between. CDR3 length equals 16 residues. CDR3 in amino acids: CASSLKGGGPYNEQFF. Written as DNA, the CDR3 is TGTGCCAGCAGCCTAAAGGGCGGTGGCCCCTACAATGAGCAGTTCTTC.

This clonotype has a count of ten or more. CDR3 amino acids: CSVSGTGVTEAFF. CDR3 in DNA: TGCAGCGTTTCGGGGACAGGGGTCACTGAAGCTTTCTTT. This chain links TRBV29-1 with TRBJ1-1; 10 positions agree with TRBD1. After removal of 5 bases from V and 4 bases from J, the junction contained 4 bases not matched to a gene. The CDR3 runs 13 residues. Germline values: CDR1 SQVTM, CDR2 ANQGSEA. The full variable domain, in which reference TRBV29-1 and TRBJ1-1 provide the parts outside the CDR3, is SAVISQKPSRDICQRGTSLTIQCQVDSQVTMMFWYRQQPGQSLTLIATANQGSEATYESGFVIDKFPISRPNLTFSTLTVSNMSPEDSSIYLCSVSGTGVTEAFFGQGTRLTVV.

Ten or more counts support this clonotype. V usage is TRBV12-5 and J usage is TRBJ2-3; D is undetermined. There are 16 residues in the CDR3. The V gene lost 4 bases and the J gene lost 4 bases, with 18 bases spanning the gap. Germline CDR1 is LGHNT and CDR2 is FRNRAP. The CDR3 region has the DNA TGTGCTAGTGGTTCCACGACTCTCGAGTTGGCAGATACGCAGTATTTT. Its translation: CASGSTTLELADTQYF.

This clonotype was seen more than once but under ten times. The chain combines TRBV2 with TRBJ2-3; 7 bases are shared with TRBD2. Looked up from germline, CDR1 is SNHLY and CDR2 is FYNNEI. V dropped 3 bases and J dropped 1; count of bases not matched to a gene: 1. The CDR3 runs to 14 residues. CDR3 sequence: CASSDLAGTDTQYF. The CDR3, as DNA: TGTGCCAGCAGTGATCTAGCGGGCACAGATACGCAGTATTTT.

In its sample, this clonotype was seen many times. This chain connects TRBV30 to TRBJ2-2, with D unresolved. This CDR3 has 12 residues. The V end was cut by 3 bases, the J end by 6 bases, with 8 bases between. Germline V gene sequence: CDR1 GTSNPN, CDR2 SVGIG (reference sequence). CDR3 loop: CAWSPEPGELFF. Written as DNA, the CDR3 is TGTGCCTGGAGCCCGGAACCCGGGGAGCTGTTTTTT.

The table lists this clonotype with a few counts. DNA for the CDR3: TGTGCCAGCAGCTTCAGACTAGCGCCCCTCCAGGGCGGTGAGCAGTTCTTC. As protein: CASSFRLAPLQGGEQFF. J is TRBJ2-1 and V is TRBV5-4; 8 bases align to TRBD2. In germline, CDR1 is SGHNT, CDR2 YYREEE (reference sequence). Trimming cost V 2 bases and J 9 bases; bases outside gene matches: 16. This CDR3 spans 17 amino acids.

At least ten counts were recorded for this clonotype. The genes are TRBV7-8 and TRBJ2-1, with TRBD2 identical over 10 bases. The germline V gene has CDR1 SGHVS and CDR2 FQNEAQ. V gave up 4 bases and J gave up 7 bases; unmatched junction bases: 7. The CDR3 runs to 15 residues. The CDR3 reads CASSSRTSGRNEQFF. CDR3 in DNA: TGTGCCAGCAGCTCGCGGACTAGCGGAAGGAATGAGCAGTTCTTC.

This clonotype was recorded at least ten times. CDR3 loop: CASSIEGRTSTDTQYF. CDR3 nucleotides: TGTGCCAGTAGTATAGAAGGGAGAACCAGCACAGATACGCAGTATTTT. The genes are TRBV19 and TRBJ2-3; weak D call: TRBD2 (5 bases). This CDR3 has 16 residues. From germline, CDR1 is LNHDA and CDR2 SQIVND (reference sequence). V was trimmed by 0 bases and J by 0 bases, leaving 10 bases between them.

This clonotype was picked up many times. The CDR3 coding sequence is TGTGCCAGCAGTTTCCAGGGACTAGCGGGAGAGACCCAGTACTTC. It is translated as CASSFQGLAGETQYF. The chain joins TRBV28 to TRBJ2-5; 12 positions agree with TRBD2. The CDR3 loop spans 15 amino acids. V shed 3 bases, J shed 4 bases, and the junction held 3 bases outside the gene matches. Per the germline V gene, CDR1 is MDHEN and CDR2 is SYDVKM.

This clonotype was recorded a few times. The rearrangement joins TRBV7-9 to TRBJ2-7, with D possibly matching TRBD1 (5 bases). V lost 2 bases and J 0 bases, leaving 11 bases between the germline ends. The CDR3 spans 15 residues. Germline V CDR1 and CDR2: SEHNR, FQNEAQ (reference sequence). As DNA, the CDR3 is TGTGCCAGCAGCTTATGGGGCCTCAGCTCCTACGAGCAGTACTTC. Translating it yields CASSLWGLSSYEQYF.

This clonotype was observed at least ten times. The rearrangement links TRBV5-4 to TRBJ2-7; the match to TRBD1 covers 8 bases. Germline CDR1 reads SGHNT; CDR2 reads YYREEE (reference sequence). CDR3 size: 14 residues. The J segment lost 2 bases and the V segment lost 5 bases, leaving 6 bases of the junction unmatched. The CDR3 DNA is TGTGCCAGCAGTCTTACAGGGGGAACCTACGAGCAGTACTTC. As protein: CASSLTGGTYEQYF.

The sample holds many counts of this clonotype. The chain employs TRBV20-1 and TRBJ1-1; the D gene is possibly TRBD1 (6 bases). Germline V gives CDR1 DFQATT, CDR2 SNEGSKA (reference sequence). The V and J ends lost 8 bases and 4 bases respectively, with 14 bases between them. CDR3 length: 12 residues. The CDR3 sequence is CSIHRARTEAFF. CDR3 coding DNA: TGCAGTATCCACAGGGCCCGCACTGAAGCTTTCTTT.

The table lists this clonotype with a few counts. V is TRBV28 and J is TRBJ2-3; 10 nucleotides align to TRBD2. The CDR3 runs 16 residues. The germline V gene has CDR1 MDHEN and CDR2 SYDVKM. The V and J ends lost 5 bases and 3 bases, in that order; junction bases with no gene match: 8. CDR3: CASSDPSSGRTDTQYF. The CDR3 region has the DNA TGTGCCAGCAGTGACCCCTCTAGCGGGAGAACAGATACGCAGTATTTT.

This clonotype was counted at least ten times. The chain uses TRBV5-1 and TRBJ2-2; 12 bases are shared with TRBD2. This CDR3 contains 16 residues. Germline V gene sequence: CDR1 SGHRS, CDR2 YFSETQ. V lost 4 bases, J lost 2 bases, and 3 bases stayed unmatched. The CDR3 DNA reads as TGCGCCAGCAGCCTGGGACTAGCGGGTAACACCGGGGAGCTGTTTTTT. It translates to CASSLGLAGNTGELFF.

The chain employs TRBV19 and TRBJ2-7; 8 bases align to TRBD2. The germline V gene encodes CDR1 LNHDA and CDR2 SQIVND (reference sequence). V trimming: 6 bases; J trimming: 5 bases; junction bases outside the gene matches: 9. The CDR3 has 14 amino acids. The CDR3 protein is CASSREGLGDEQYF. The CDR3 nucleotides are TGTGCCAGTAGCCGGGAGGGCCTAGGAGACGAGCAGTACTTC.

CDR3 residues: CASSYLGVTSNTGELFF. The CDR3 nucleotides are TGTGCCAGCAGTTACCTAGGCGTAACCTCGAACACCGGGGAGCTGTTTTTT. The chain links TRBV6-5 to TRBJ2-2; no clear D gene. From germline, CDR1 is MNHEY and CDR2 SVGAGI. V was cut by 2 bases and J by 0 bases, with 13 bases left in between. The CDR3 is 17 amino acids.

In its sample, this clonotype was seen many times. The CDR3: CASSESGTGLRGTEAFF. CDR3 DNA: TGCGCCAGCAGTGAGTCCGGGACAGGGCTAAGAGGGACTGAAGCTTTCTTT. The genes are TRBV10-1 and TRBJ1-1, with 9 positions matching TRBD1. Germline trimming cut 0 bases from V and 5 bases from J; bases unmatched to any gene: 10. Germline V CDR1 and CDR2: WNHNN, SYGVQD (reference sequence). The CDR3 totals 17 residues.

This clonotype was picked up many times. The genes are TRBV20-1 and TRBJ1-1, with 10 positions matching TRBD1. The CDR3 extends over 15 amino acids. V shed 3 bases and J 0 bases; nucleotides not matched to a gene: 4. Germline CDR1 DFQATT, CDR2 SNEGSKA (reference sequence). The CDR3 bases are TGCAGTGCTAGGGGGACAGGGGCCATGAACACTGAAGCTTTCTTT. The encoded protein is CSARGTGAMNTEAFF.

The CDR3 nucleotides read TGTGCCAGCAGCTTAAAACTTTCCTTAGCGGGAGGCACCACCGGGGAGCTGTTTTTT. Its protein product is CASSLKLSLAGGTTGELFF. V is TRBV7-3 and J is TRBJ2-2; 10 bases agree with TRBD2. Trimming removed 1 base from V and 4 bases from J; junction bases left unmatched: 12. Germline CDR1 is SGHTA and CDR2 is FQGTGA. The CDR3 loop spans 19 amino acids. Using reference TRBV7-3 and TRBJ2-2 for the parts outside the CDR3, the full variable domain is GAGVSQTPSNKVTEKGKYVELRCDPISGHTALYWYRQSLGQGPEFLIYFQGTGAADDSGLPNDRFFAVRPEGSVSTLKIQRTERGDSAVYLCASSLKLSLAGGTTGELFFGEGSRLTVL.

This clonotype was seen a handful of times. This sequence joins TRBV27 and TRBJ2-7; 11 bases line up with TRBD1. Germline lookup yields CDR1 MNHEY and CDR2 SMNVEV (reference sequence). This CDR3 comprises 14 residues. V trimming: 5 bases; J trimming: 7 bases; junction bases outside the gene matches: 7. The CDR3 spells CASSPDRGLSEQYF. CDR3 nucleotides: TGTGCCAGCAGTCCGGACAGGGGGCTGAGTGAGCAGTACTTC.